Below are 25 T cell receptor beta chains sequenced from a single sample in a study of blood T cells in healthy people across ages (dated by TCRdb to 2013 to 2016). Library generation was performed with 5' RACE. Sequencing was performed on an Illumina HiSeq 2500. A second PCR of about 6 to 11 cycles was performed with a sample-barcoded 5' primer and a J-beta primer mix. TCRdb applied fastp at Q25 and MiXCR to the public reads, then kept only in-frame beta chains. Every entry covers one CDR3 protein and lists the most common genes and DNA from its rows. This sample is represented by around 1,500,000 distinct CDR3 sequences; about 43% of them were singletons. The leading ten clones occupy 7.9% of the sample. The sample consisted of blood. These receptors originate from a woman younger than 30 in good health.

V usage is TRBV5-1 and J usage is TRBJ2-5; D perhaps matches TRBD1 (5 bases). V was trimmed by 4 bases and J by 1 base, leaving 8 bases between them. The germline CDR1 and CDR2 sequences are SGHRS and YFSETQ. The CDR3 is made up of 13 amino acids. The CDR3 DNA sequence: TGCGCCAGCAGCATGGACACCCAAGAGACCCAGTACTTC. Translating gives CASSMDTQETQYF.

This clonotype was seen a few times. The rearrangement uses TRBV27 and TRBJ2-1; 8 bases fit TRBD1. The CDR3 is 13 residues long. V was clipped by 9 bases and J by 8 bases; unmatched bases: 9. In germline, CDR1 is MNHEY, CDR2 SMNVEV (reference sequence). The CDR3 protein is CASQDRVRDEQFF. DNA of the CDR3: TGTGCCAGTCAGGACAGGGTTCGGGATGAGCAGTTCTTC.

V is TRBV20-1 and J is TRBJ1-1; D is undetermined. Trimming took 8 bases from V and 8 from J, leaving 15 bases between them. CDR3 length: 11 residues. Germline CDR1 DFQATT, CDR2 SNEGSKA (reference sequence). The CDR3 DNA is TGCAGTACCTACTTTGGGCAGGAAGCTTTCTTT. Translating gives CSTYFGQEAFF.

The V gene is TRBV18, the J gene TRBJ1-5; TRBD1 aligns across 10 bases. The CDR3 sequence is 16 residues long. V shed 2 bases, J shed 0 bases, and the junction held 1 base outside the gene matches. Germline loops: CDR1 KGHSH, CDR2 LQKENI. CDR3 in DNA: TGTGCCAGCTCACCAGGACAGGGGGGTAGCAATCAGCCCCAGCATTTT. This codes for CASSPGQGGSNQPQHF. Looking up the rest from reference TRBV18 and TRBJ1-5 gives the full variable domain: NAGVMQNPRHLVRRRGQEARLRCSPMKGHSHVYWYRQLPEEGLKFMVYLQKENIIDESGMPKERFSAEFPKEGPSILRIQQVVRGDSAAYFCASSPGQGGSNQPQHFGDGTRLSIL.

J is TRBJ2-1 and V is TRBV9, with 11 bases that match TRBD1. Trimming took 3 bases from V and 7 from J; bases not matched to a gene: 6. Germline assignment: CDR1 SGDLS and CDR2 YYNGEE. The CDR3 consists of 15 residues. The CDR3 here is CASSAGTGGGNEQFF. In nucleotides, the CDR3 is TGTGCCAGCAGCGCGGGGACAGGGGGAGGAAATGAGCAGTTCTTC.

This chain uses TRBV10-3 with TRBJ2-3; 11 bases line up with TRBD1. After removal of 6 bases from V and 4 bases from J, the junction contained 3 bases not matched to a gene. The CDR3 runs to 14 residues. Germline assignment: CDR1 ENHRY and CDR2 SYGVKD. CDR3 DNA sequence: TGTGCCATCAGGCCGGGACAGGGGGCAGATACGCAGTATTTT. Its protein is CAIRPGQGADTQYF.

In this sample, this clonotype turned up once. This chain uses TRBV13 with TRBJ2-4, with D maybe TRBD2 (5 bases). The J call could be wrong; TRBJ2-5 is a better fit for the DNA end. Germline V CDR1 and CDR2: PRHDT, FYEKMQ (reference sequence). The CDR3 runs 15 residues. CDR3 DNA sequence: TGTGCCAGCAGCTTAGGCGGGCTAGCAGACGAGACCCAGTACTTC. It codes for CASSLGGLADETQYF.

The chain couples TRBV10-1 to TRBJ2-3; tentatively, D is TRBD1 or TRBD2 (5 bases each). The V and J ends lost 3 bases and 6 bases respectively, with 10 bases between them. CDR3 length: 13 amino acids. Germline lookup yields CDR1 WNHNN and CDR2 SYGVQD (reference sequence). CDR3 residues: CASSDFREDTQYF. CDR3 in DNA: TGCGCCAGCAGTGACTTCAGGGAGGATACGCAGTATTTT.

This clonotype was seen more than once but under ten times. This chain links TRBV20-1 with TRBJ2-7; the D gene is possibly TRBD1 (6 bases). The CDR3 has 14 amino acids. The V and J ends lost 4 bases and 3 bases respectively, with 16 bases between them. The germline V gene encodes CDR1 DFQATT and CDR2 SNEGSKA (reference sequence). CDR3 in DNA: TGCAGTGCTAAAGCAGGGGCCTGGGGCTACGAGCAGTACTTC. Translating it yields CSAKAGAWGYEQYF.

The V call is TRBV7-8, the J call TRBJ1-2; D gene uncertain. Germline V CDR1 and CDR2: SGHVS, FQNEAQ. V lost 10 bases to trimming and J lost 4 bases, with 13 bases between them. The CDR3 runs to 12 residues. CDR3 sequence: CAILGRIYGYTF. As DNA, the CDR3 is TGTGCCATCCTGGGCAGGATCTATGGCTACACCTTC.

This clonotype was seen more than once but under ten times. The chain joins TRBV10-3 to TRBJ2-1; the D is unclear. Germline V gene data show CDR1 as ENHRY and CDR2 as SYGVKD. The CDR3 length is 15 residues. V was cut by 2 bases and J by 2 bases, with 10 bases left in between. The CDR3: CAISEASHTYNEQFF. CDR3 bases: TGTGCCATCAGTGAGGCGAGTCACACCTACAATGAGCAGTTCTTC.

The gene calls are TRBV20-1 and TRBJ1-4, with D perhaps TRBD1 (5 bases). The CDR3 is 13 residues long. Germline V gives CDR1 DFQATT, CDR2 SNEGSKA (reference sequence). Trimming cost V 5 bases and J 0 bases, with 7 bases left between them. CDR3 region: CSAAGSTNEKLFF. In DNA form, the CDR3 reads TGCAGTGCTGCAGGGTCAACTAATGAAAAACTGTTTTTT.

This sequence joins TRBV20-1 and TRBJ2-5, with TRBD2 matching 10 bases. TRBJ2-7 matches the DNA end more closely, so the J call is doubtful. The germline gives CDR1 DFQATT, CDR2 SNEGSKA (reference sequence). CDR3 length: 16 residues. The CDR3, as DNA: TGCAGTGCACGAATTTGGAGGACTAGCGGCTATACCGAGCAGTACTTC. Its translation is CSARIWRTSGYTEQYF.

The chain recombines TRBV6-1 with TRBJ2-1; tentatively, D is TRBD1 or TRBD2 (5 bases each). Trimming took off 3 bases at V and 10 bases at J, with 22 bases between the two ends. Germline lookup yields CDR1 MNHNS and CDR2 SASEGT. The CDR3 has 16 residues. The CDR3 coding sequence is TGTGCCAGCAGTGACGGGGCATCCCCTAAAATCGGCGAGCAGTTCTTC. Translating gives CASSDGASPKIGEQFF.

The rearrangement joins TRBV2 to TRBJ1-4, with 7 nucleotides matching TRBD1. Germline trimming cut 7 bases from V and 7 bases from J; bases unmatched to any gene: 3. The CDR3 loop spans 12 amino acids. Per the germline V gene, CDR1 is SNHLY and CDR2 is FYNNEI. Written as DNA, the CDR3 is TGTGCCAGCAACCGGGACAGTGAAAAACTGTTTTTT. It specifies CASNRDSEKLFF.

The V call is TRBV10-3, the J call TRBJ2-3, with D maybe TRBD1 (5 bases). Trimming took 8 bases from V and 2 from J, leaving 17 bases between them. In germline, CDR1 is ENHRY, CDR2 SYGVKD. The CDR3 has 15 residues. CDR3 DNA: TGTGCCATCGGCGACAGCCCCGATTACACAGATACGCAGTATTTT. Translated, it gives CAIGDSPDYTDTQYF.

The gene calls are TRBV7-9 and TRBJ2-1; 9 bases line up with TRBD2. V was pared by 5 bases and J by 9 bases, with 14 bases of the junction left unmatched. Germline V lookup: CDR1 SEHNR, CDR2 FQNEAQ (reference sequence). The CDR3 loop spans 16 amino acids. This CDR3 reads CASSPPSSGRVGEQFF. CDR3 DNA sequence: TGTGCCAGCAGCCCCCCGAGTAGCGGGAGAGTGGGTGAGCAGTTCTTC.

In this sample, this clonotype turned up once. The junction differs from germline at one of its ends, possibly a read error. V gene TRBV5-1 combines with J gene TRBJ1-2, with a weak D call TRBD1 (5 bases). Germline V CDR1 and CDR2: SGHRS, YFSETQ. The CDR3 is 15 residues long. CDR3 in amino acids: CASSLAPTDNYGHTF. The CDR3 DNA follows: TGCGCCAGCAGCTTGGCCCCGACAGACAACTATGGCCACACCTTC.

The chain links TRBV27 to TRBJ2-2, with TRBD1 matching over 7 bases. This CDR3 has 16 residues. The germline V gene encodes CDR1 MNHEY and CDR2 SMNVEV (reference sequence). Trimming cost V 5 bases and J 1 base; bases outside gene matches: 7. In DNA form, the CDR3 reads TGTGCCAGCAGTGCCTCCTGGACAGGGAACACCGGGGAGCTGTTTTTT. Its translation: CASSASWTGNTGELFF.

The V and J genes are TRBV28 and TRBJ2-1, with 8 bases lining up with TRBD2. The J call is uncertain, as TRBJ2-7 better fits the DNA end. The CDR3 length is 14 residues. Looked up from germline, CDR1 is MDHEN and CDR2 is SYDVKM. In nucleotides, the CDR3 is TGTGCCAGCAGTGTAGCGGGGTACGGCAATGAGCAGTACTTC. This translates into CASSVAGYGNEQYF.

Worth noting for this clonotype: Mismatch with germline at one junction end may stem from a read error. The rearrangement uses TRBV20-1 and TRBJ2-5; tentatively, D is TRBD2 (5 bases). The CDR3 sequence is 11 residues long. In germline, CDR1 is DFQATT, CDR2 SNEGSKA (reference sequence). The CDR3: CSTRKDEEQYF. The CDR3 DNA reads TGCAGTACTAGAAAGGACGAGGAGCAGTACTTC.

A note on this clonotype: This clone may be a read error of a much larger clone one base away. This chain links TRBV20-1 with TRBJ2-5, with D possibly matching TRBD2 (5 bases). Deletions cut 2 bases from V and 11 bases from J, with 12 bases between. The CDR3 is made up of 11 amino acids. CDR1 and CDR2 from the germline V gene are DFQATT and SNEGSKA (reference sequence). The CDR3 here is CSARKIGEQYF. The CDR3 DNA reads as TGCAGTGCTAGAAAAATCGGGGAGCAGTACTTC.

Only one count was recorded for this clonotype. In DNA, the CDR3 is TGTGCCAGCACCATGCCGGGGAGAGATGAGCAGTTCTTC. Translating it yields CASTMPGRDEQFF. The gene calls are TRBV7-9 and TRBJ2-1; possibly TRBD2 for D (5 bases). With 7 bases removed from V and 8 bases from J, the gap between germline ends came to 15 bases. Germline V gene data show CDR1 as SEHNR and CDR2 as FQNEAQ (reference sequence). This CDR3 spans 13 amino acids. The whole variable domain, remainder taken from reference TRBV7-9 and TRBJ2-1, is DTGVSQNPRHKITKRGQNVTFRCDPISEHNRLYWYRQTLGQGPEFLTYFQNEAQLEKSRLLSDRFSAERPKGSFSTLEIQRTEQGDSAMYLCASTMPGRDEQFFGPGTRLTVL.

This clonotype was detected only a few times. As DNA, the CDR3 is TGTGCCAGCAGTTACATGGGACTAGCGTACTTC. Translating gives CASSYMGLAYF. The chain couples TRBV6-2 or TRBV6-3 to TRBJ2-7, with 9 positions matching TRBD2. This CDR3 has 11 amino acids. V shed 2 bases and J 12 bases; nucleotides not matched to a gene: 2. Per germline, CDR1 MNHEY and CDR2 SVGEGT.

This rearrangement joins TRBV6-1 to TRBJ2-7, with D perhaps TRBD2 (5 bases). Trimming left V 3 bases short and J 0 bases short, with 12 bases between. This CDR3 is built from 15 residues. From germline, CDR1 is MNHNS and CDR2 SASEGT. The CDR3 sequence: CASSEPPGSSYEQYF. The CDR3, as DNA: TGTGCCAGCAGTGAGCCCCCGGGAAGCTCCTACGAGCAGTACTTC.